This T cell receptor (beta chain) was recovered during a study of blood T cell repertoires in COVID-19. Study-level background: Samples taken during acute and convalescent COVID-19 were collected in the United States, Italy and Spain. PBMCs, B-cell-depleted T cells, or T cells provided the cDNA or gDNA that made up the material.

The CDR3 is made up of 15 amino acids. Germline CDR1 is SGHAT and CDR2 is FQDESV (reference sequence). The V gene lost 2 bases and the J gene lost 4 bases, with 11 bases spanning the gap. Original processing methods: Reference gene primer amplification gave nucleated cell count estimates. Profiled with immunoSEQ multiplex PCR; TCRdb holds only in-frame clones, not every one. V, J and clone size are taken as reported in that table, and D and trimming were inferred from the DNA itself. The table shows a few hundred thousand clones, with 80% occurring only once. Recruitment covered over 20 US areas and drew participants whose ages spanned about 18 to 90 years.

The sequence was collected from a woman aged 40 to 50 with acute COVID-19. This sequence joins TRBV11-1 and TRBJ2-2; a weak D match, TRBD2 (5 bases). The material sequenced was PBMCs or T cells enriched from blood (not recorded which). This chain's CDR3 is CASSLRGQFTGELFF. CDR3 bases: TGTGCCAGCAGCTTAAGAGGGCAATTCACCGGGGAGCTGTTTTTT.